This TCR beta chain was retrieved from a study of CD8 T cells in Susac syndrome (dated by TCRdb to the late 2010s). About the full investigation: The study used repertoire sequencing to test whether antigen drove CD8+ T cell activation and differentiation in Susac syndrome. Findings and caveats that apply to the study as a whole: The number of individuals in the TCR sequencing and HLA analysis was recognized as being relatively small.

From a lookup of the germline V gene (reference sequence), CDR1 and CDR2 are SGHNT and YYREEE. The CDR3 measures 14 amino acids from cysteine to phenylalanine. Of all the DNA, just the CDR3 is kept, 42 bases in frame from base 1. Trimming takes 1 base from V and 5 bases from J, and the germline ends sit 11 bases apart. High-throughput TCR beta sequencing profiled peripheral blood CD8+ and CD4+ T cells from healthy donors, Susac syndrome patients and multiple sclerosis patients. The multiple sclerosis controls were treatment-naive patients whose relapsing-remitting disease, either stable or active, fulfilled the revised McDonald criteria. Bulk CD8+ and CD4+ T cells were purified magnetically by negative isolation, whereas CD8+ TEMRA cells were enriched by FACS. Blood was collected in EDTA tubes and processed within 24 hours, with PBMCs isolated through density gradient centrifugation. PBMCs intended for TCR sequencing were cryopreserved in liquid nitrogen and were subsequently thawed in a 37 degrees C water bath. Purity of sorted or isolated CD4+, CD8+ and CD8+ TEMRA cells was at least 90%.

RNA was extracted using the RNeasy kit, and roughly 0.5 to 1 ug of the RNA was reverse transcribed with random hexamers. The immunoSEQ multiplex PCR assay, covering 54 Vbeta and 13 Jbeta segments, was used to amplify TCR beta CDR3 regions. To correct PCR amplification bias, a synthetic template baseline was used for both primer optimization and computational correction. As for the authors' bioinformatics: Reads were annotated to V, D and J genes according to IMGT and were analyzed with immunoSEQ Analyzer, with only productive sequences retained. To calculate clonality, Shannon entropy was normalized by log2 of the number of productive unique sequences and then subtracted from one. For each patient and control, public and private clones were evaluated among the 100 most prevalent clones. Susac-specific clones were defined as absent from healthy and MS cohorts, some 1,000 published viral clones and other ImmuneACCESS disease sequences. The public reads were run again by TCRdb, first through fastp at Q25 and then through MiXCR, and only productive beta chains were kept. Entries that share a CDR3 protein sequence are merged under the most common genes and DNA. For this entry, the V and J calls and clone size follow TCRdb and not the study's own pipeline. The sample includes about 160,000 distinct CDR3 sequences, with approximately 94% observed a single time. The top ten clonotypes cover about 0.1% of the sample.

In the case of this clonotype: Its antigen has not been determined. The sample holds no much larger clone one base away, and base qualities are not on file.

The chain links TRBV5-4 with TRBJ2-3, with the D gene not clear enough to name. The TCR comes from a human donor with multiple sclerosis. The sample was CD4+ T cells from PBMCs. The CDR3 sequence is CASSLRSVVDTQYF. The base sequence is TGTGCCAGCAGCTTGCGATCGGTGGTAGATACGCAGTATTTT.